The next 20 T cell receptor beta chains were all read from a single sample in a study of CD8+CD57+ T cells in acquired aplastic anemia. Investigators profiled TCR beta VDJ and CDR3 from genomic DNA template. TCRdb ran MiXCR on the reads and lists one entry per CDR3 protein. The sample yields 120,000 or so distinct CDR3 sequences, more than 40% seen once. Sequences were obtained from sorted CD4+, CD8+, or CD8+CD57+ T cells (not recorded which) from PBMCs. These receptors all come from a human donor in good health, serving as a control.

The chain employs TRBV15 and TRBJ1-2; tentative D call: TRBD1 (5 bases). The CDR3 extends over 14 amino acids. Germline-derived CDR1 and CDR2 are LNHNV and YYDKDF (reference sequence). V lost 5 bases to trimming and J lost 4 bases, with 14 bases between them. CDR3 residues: CATSLRGRGYGYTF. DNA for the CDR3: TGTGCCACCAGCCTCCGGGGACGTGGCTATGGCTACACCTTC. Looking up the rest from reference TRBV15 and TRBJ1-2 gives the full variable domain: DAMVIQNPRYQVTQFGKPVTLSCSQTLNHNVMYWYQQKSSQAPKLLFHYYDKDFNNEADTPDNFQSRRPNTSFCFLDIRSPGLGDTAMYLCATSLRGRGYGYTFGSGTRLTVV.

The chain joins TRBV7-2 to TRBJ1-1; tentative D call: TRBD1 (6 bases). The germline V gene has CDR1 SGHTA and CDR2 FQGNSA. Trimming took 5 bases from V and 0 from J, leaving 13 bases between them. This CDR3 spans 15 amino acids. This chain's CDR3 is CASSLTGSMNTEAFF. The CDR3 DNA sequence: TGTGCCAGCAGCCTTACAGGGAGCATGAACACTGAAGCTTTCTTT.

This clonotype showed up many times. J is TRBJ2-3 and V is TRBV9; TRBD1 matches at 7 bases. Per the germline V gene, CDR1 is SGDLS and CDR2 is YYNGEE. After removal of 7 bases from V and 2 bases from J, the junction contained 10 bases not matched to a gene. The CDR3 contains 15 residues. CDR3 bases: TGTGCCAGCTCCGCCAGCCAGGGGGTCACAGATACGCAGTATTTT. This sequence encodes CASSASQGVTDTQYF.

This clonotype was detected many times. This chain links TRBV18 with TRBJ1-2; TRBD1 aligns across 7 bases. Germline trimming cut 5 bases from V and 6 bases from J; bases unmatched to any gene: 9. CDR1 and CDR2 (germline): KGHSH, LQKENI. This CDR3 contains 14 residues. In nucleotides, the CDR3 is TGTGCCAGCTCATTAACCGCAGGGGGTGATGGCTACACCTTC. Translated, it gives CASSLTAGGDGYTF.

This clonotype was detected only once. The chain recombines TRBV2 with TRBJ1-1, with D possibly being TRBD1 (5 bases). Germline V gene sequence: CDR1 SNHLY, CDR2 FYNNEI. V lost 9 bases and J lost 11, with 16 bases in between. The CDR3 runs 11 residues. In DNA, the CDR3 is TGTGCCAGTCAACATAGGGGTACGGCTTTCTTT. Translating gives CASQHRGTAFF. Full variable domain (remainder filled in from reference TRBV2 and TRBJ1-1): EPEVTQTPSHQVTQMGQEVILRCVPISNHLYFYWYRQILGQKVEFLVSFYNNEISEKSEIFDDQFSVERPDGSNFTLKIRSTKLEDSAMYFCASQHRGTAFFGQGTRLTVV.

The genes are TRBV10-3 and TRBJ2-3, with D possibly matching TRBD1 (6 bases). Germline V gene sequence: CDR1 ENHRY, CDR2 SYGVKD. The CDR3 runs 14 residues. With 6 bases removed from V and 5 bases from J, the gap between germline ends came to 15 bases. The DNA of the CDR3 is TGTGCCATCAGCCGGGACACCACTATAGATACGCAGTATTTT. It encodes CAISRDTTIDTQYF.

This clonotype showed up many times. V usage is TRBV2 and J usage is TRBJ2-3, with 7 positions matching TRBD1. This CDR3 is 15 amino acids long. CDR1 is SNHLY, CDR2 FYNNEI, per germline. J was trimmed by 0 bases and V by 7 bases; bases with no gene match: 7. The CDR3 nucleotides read TGTGCCAGCACTAGACAGGGTACTAGCACAGATACGCAGTATTTT. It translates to CASTRQGTSTDTQYF.

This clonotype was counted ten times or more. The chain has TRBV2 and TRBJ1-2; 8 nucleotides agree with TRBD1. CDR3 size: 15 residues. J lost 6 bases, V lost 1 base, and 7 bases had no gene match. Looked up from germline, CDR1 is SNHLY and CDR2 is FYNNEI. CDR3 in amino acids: CASSEGGWTGHGYTF. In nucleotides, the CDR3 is TGTGCCAGCAGTGAAGGGGGTTGGACAGGGCATGGCTACACCTTC. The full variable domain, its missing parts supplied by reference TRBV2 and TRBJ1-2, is EPEVTQTPSHQVTQMGQEVILRCVPISNHLYFYWYRQILGQKVEFLVSFYNNEISEKSEIFDDQFSVERPDGSNFTLKIRSTKLEDSAMYFCASSEGGWTGHGYTFGSGTRLTVV.

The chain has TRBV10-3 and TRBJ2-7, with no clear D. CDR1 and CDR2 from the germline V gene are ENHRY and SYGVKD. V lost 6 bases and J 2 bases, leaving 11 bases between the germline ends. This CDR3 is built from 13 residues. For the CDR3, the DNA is TGTGCCATCAGCCGACCGCCCGCCTACGAGCAGTACTTC. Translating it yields CAISRPPAYEQYF.

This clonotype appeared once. The CDR3 sequence: CATKAGGAESYGYTF. CDR3 bases: TGTGCCACCAAGGCGGGGGGCGCAGAGTCCTATGGCTACACCTTC. The chain is built from TRBV2 and TRBJ1-2; D is possibly TRBD1 (6 bases). V lost 10 bases and J 4 bases, leaving 22 bases between the germline ends. The CDR3 sequence is 15 residues long. In germline, CDR1 is SNHLY, CDR2 FYNNEI.

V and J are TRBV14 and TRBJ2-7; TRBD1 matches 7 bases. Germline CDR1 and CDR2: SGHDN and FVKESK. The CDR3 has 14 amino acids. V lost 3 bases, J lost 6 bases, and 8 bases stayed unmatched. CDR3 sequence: CASSQQSGTAEQYF. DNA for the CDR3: TGTGCCAGCAGCCAGCAATCCGGGACAGCCGAGCAGTACTTC.

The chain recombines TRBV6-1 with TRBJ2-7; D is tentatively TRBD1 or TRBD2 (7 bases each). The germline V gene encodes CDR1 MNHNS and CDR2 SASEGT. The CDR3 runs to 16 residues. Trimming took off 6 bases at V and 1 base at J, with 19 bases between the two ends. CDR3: CASRRQGGGQSYEQYF. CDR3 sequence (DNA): TGTGCCAGCAGAAGGCAGGGGGGGGGACAGTCCTACGAGCAGTACTTC.

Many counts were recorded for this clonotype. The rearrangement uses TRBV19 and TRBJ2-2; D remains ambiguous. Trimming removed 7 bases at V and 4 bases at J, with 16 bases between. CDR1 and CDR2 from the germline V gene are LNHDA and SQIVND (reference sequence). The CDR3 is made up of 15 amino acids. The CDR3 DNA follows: TGTGCCAGTATTGGGTCGGCGTCGGCCACCGGGGAGCTGTTTTTT. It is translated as CASIGSASATGELFF.

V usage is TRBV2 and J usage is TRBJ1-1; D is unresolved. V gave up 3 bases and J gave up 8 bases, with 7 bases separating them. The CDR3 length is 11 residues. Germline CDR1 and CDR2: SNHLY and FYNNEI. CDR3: CASSETTEAFF. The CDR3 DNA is TGTGCCAGCAGTGAGACAACCGAAGCTTTCTTT.

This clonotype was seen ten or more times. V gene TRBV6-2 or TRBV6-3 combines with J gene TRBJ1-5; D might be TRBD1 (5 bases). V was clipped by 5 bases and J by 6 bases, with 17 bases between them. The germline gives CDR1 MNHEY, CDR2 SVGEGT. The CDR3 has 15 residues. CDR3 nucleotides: TGTGCCAGCAGTCTCCCGACAGCAGGTAGTCAGCCCCAGCATTTT. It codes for CASSLPTAGSQPQHF.

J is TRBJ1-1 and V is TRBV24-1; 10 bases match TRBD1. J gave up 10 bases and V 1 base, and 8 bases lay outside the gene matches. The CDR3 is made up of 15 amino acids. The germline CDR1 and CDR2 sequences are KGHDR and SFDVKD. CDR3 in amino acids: CATSDLRRQGARAFF. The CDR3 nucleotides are TGTGCCACCAGTGATTTACGAAGACAGGGGGCGAGAGCTTTCTTT.

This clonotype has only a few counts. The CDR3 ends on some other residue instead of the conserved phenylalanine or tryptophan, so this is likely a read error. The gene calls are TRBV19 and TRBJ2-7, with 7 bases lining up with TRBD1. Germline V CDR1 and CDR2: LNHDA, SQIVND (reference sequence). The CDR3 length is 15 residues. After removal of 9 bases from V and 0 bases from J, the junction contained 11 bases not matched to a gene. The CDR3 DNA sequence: TGTGCCAGCACGGTGGGGGACAGTAGCTCCTACGAGCAGTACCTC. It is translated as CASTVGDSSSYEQYL.

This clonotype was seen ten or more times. CDR3 DNA sequence: TGTGCCAGCGTGCAGAGGCGGGGGGGCCCCTACGAGCAGTACTTC. This gives the protein CASVQRRGGPYEQYF. The chain is built from TRBV6-1 and TRBJ2-7, with TRBD2 matching over 9 bases. The CDR3 runs to 15 residues. V dropped 8 bases and J dropped 2; count of bases not matched to a gene: 10. Germline lookup yields CDR1 MNHNS and CDR2 SASEGT.

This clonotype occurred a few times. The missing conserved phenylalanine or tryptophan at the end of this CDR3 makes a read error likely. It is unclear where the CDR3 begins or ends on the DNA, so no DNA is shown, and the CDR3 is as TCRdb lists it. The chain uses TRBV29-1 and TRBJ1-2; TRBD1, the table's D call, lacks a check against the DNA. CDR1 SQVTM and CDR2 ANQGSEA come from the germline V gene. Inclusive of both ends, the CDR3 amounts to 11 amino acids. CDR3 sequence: CSVPGQGLGGL.

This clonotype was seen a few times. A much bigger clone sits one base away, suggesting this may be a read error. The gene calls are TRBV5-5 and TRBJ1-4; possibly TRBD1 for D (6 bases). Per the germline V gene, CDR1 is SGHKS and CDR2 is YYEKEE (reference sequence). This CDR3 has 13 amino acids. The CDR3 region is CASSPRQVSAVCF. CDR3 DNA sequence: TGTGCCAGCAGCCCGAGACAGGTGTCGGCGGTGTGTTTT.